The 27 T cell receptor beta chains below come from one sample, sequenced in a study of vaccination and CD4 T cells after COVID-19. Their specific antigens are unknown. As for treatment: approximately 9-day PBMC culture with coronavirus spike peptide pools or control peptides (ViraFEST assay). The Oncomine TCR Beta short-read assay was applied to DNA of cultured CD4+ T cells. TCRdb processed the PCR reads anew with MiXCR; each CDR3 protein has one entry. This repertoire shows around 18,000 distinct CDR3 sequences, 53% found once; its top ten account for under 8.5%. Specimen: CD4+ T cells from blood, cultured in vitro, collected before SARS-CoV-2 vaccination. The receptors were sampled from a human donor who had recovered from COVID-19.

This clonotype turned up a few times. V and J are TRBV20-1 and TRBJ2-2, with 8 bases identical to TRBD1. Germline CDR1 reads DFQATT; CDR2 reads SNEGSKA (reference sequence). V was pared by 7 bases and J by 3 bases, with 10 bases of the junction left unmatched. This CDR3 region has 15 residues. CDR3 sequence reads: CSGERQGADTGELFF. The CDR3 DNA follows: TGCAGTGGCGAACGTCAGGGGGCCGACACCGGGGAGCTGTTTTTT.

This rearrangement joins TRBV2 to TRBJ2-1, with 9 nucleotides matching TRBD1. This CDR3 is 14 amino acids long. CDR1 is SNHLY and CDR2 is FYNNEI in the germline V gene. The ends lost 7 bases at V and 4 bases at J; junction bases unmatched: 5. CDR3: CASTRGQGYNEQFF. For the CDR3, the DNA is TGTGCCAGCACCCGGGGACAGGGTTACAATGAGCAGTTCTTC.

The chain combines TRBV11-3 with TRBJ2-1; 10 bases are a match to TRBD1. The CDR3 has 14 residues. Per the germline V gene, CDR1 is SGHNT and CDR2 is YENEEA. Trimming at V came to 5 bases and at J to 9 bases, leaving 7 bases not matched to a gene. The DNA for the CDR3 is TGTGCCAGCAGCCGGACAGGGGGAATTAGTGAGCAGTTCTTC. This translates into CASSRTGGISEQFF.

The CDR3 here is CASSLDGAFNTEAFF. The DNA for the CDR3 is TGTGCCAGCAGCTTGGATGGGGCCTTTAACACTGAAGCTTTCTTT. The gene calls are TRBV7-9 and TRBJ1-1; TRBD1 is a possible D gene (5 bases). Per germline, CDR1 SEHNR and CDR2 FQNEAQ (reference sequence). The CDR3 has 15 residues. Trimming pared 3 bases from V and 2 bases from J, leaving 13 bases between.

This clonotype was recorded a few times. The chain links TRBV20-1 to TRBJ1-5, with a weak D call TRBD1 (6 bases). CDR1 is DFQATT and CDR2 is SNEGSKA in the germline V gene (reference sequence). The germline V and J ends were trimmed by 3 bases and 6 bases, with 15 bases remaining between them. This CDR3 has 14 amino acids. CDR3 bases: TGCAGTGCTAGCGGGGGGCAAAGAAGTCAGCCCCAGCATTTT. Its protein product is CSASGGQRSQPQHF.

This sequence joins TRBV24-1 and TRBJ2-3; perhaps TRBD2 as D (5 bases). The V gene's germline CDR1 is KGHDR and CDR2 SFDVKD. V was pared by 7 bases and J by 4 bases, with 17 bases between. The CDR3 has 15 amino acids. The CDR3 loop is CATRPPTGSSDTQYF. CDR3 in DNA: TGTGCCACCAGGCCCCCTACGGGATCGTCAGATACGCAGTATTTT.

This clonotype has only a few counts. The chain employs TRBV20-1 and TRBJ1-1, with 11 bases that match TRBD1. V shed 2 bases, J shed 2 bases, and the junction held 7 bases outside the gene matches. Germline V gives CDR1 DFQATT, CDR2 SNEGSKA (reference sequence). The CDR3 runs to 16 residues. The CDR3 region is CSARTGTGGRNTEAFF. The CDR3 bases are TGCAGTGCTAGAACCGGGACAGGGGGACGTAACACTGAAGCTTTCTTT.

The chain employs TRBV28 and TRBJ1-5; weak D call: TRBD1 (6 bases). V lost 3 bases and J 4 bases, leaving 13 bases between the germline ends. The CDR3 spans 15 residues. Germline CDR1 is MDHEN and CDR2 is SYDVKM. As DNA, the CDR3 is TGTGCCAGCAGTTTTACCGGGACAAAGAATCAGCCCCAGCATTTT. It codes for CASSFTGTKNQPQHF.

CDR3 in amino acids: CAISDYGRNNQPQHF. As DNA, the CDR3 is TGTGCCATCAGTGATTACGGACGGAACAATCAGCCCCAGCATTTT. The J gene is TRBJ1-5, the V gene TRBV10-3, with D uncertain. In germline, CDR1 is ENHRY, CDR2 SYGVKD. V was shortened by 3 bases and J by 3 bases, with 12 bases between the two germline ends. This CDR3 has 15 residues.

In DNA, the CDR3 is TGTGCCAGCAAGTCTACTAGCGGGAGCCCAGATACGCAGTATTTT. Its translation is CASKSTSGSPDTQYF. The V and J genes are TRBV2 and TRBJ2-3, with 11 bases lining up with TRBD2. The CDR3 contains 15 residues. V trimming: 7 bases; J trimming: 4 bases; junction bases outside the gene matches: 7. In germline, CDR1 is SNHLY, CDR2 FYNNEI.

This chain connects TRBV20-1 to TRBJ2-2; D tentatively fits TRBD1 or TRBD2 (5 bases each). Germline loops: CDR1 DFQATT, CDR2 SNEGSKA (reference sequence). V was cut by 1 base and J by 0 bases, with 12 bases left in between. There are 16 residues in the CDR3. CDR3 residues: CSARAGTNANTGELFF. The CDR3 bases are TGCAGTGCTAGAGCCGGGACGAACGCGAACACCGGGGAGCTGTTTTTT.

A few counts support this clonotype. The rearrangement links TRBV15 to TRBJ2-7, with 10 bases that match TRBD1. Trimming at V came to 2 bases and at J to 4 bases, leaving 11 bases not matched to a gene. CDR3 size: 17 residues. Germline-derived CDR1 and CDR2 are LNHNV and YYDKDF (reference sequence). The CDR3 nucleotides read TGTGCCACCAGCAGATCTGCGGGGGACAGGGGCCGATACGAGCAGTACTTC. It is translated as CATSRSAGDRGRYEQYF.

The J gene is TRBJ1-2, the V gene TRBV20-1; a possible D gene is TRBD1 (5 bases). This CDR3 has 10 amino acids. V lost 2 bases and J 8 bases, leaving 6 bases between the germline ends. Germline V gene lookup returns CDR1 DFQATT and CDR2 SNEGSKA (reference sequence). CDR3 bases: TGCAGTGCTAGAAGGGGCGGCTACACCTTC. Translating it yields CSARRGGYTF.

V gene TRBV19 combines with J gene TRBJ1-5; weak D call: TRBD1 (6 bases). This CDR3 has 13 amino acids. Trimming removed 3 bases from V and 7 bases from J, with 10 bases in between. Germline CDR1 reads LNHDA; CDR2 reads SQIVND (reference sequence). In DNA, the CDR3 is TGTGCCAGTAGTATGAGGGACATACAGCCCCAGCATTTT. This encodes CASSMRDIQPQHF.

The gene calls are TRBV11-2 and TRBJ1-6; tentative D call: TRBD1 (5 bases). V lost 5 bases, J lost 9 bases, and 17 bases lay in between. Germline values: CDR1 SGHAT, CDR2 FQNNGV. This CDR3 region has 15 residues. The CDR3 reads CASSQRQGYTSPLHF. CDR3 in DNA: TGTGCCAGCAGCCAACGTCAGGGATACACTTCACCCCTCCACTTT.

The CDR3 region has the DNA TGTGCCAGCAGGAGAAACACAGGGGGGAATCAGCCCCAGCATTTT. Amino acids: CASRRNTGGNQPQHF. The chain has TRBV28 and TRBJ1-5, with 8 bases matching TRBD1. The J segment lost 4 bases and the V segment lost 6 bases, leaving 8 bases of the junction unmatched. This CDR3 comprises 15 residues. CDR1 and CDR2 from the germline V gene are MDHEN and SYDVKM.

In its sample, this clonotype was seen a few times. This sequence joins TRBV27 and TRBJ2-4; D remains ambiguous. V lost 5 bases, J lost 0 bases, and 5 bases lay in between. Germline V CDR1 and CDR2: MNHEY, SMNVEV (reference sequence). The length of the CDR3 is 13 residues. The CDR3 is CASSPLAKNIQYF. As DNA, the CDR3 is TGTGCCAGCAGTCCCCTAGCCAAAAACATTCAGTACTTC.

The chain is built from TRBV7-9 and TRBJ2-1, with D hard to call. Germline lookup yields CDR1 SEHNR and CDR2 FQNEAQ (reference sequence). V was pared by 4 bases and J by 5 bases, with 3 bases between. The CDR3 consists of 11 residues. CDR3 bases: TGTGCCAGCAGCTACGACAATGAGCAGTTCTTC. Translated, it gives CASSYDNEQFF.

This clonotype was detected only once. CDR3 sequence reads: CASSMNRQETQYF. The CDR3 DNA reads as TGTGCCAGTAGTATGAATCGGCAAGAGACCCAGTACTTC. This chain uses TRBV19 with TRBJ2-5; D unclear. Germline CDR1 LNHDA, CDR2 SQIVND (reference sequence). CDR3 length: 13 amino acids. V shed 3 bases and J shed 2 bases, with 7 bases lying between them. The full variable domain, its missing parts supplied by reference TRBV19 and TRBJ2-5, is DGGITQSPKYLFRKEGQNVTLSCEQNLNHDAMYWYRQDPGQGLRLIYYSQIVNDFQKGDIAEGYSVSREKKESFPLTVTSAQKNPTAFYLCASSMNRQETQYFGPGTRLLVL.

This clonotype has just one count. The chain employs TRBV10-3 and TRBJ2-7; 8 positions match TRBD1. The CDR3 totals 14 residues. J lost 0 bases, V lost 6 bases, and 4 bases had no gene match. Germline V CDR1 and CDR2: ENHRY, SYGVKD. DNA for the CDR3: TGTGCCATCAGGCGGGACAGGAGCTCCTACGAGCAGTACTTC. Its protein product is CAIRRDRSSYEQYF.

J is TRBJ2-7 and V is TRBV5-5; no reliable D call. Trimming removed 1 base at V and 3 bases at J, with 11 bases between. This CDR3 has 14 residues. Germline V lookup: CDR1 SGHKS, CDR2 YYEKEE (reference sequence). The CDR3 coding sequence is TGTGCCAGCAGCTTGTATACGGAATACTACGAGCAGTACTTC. Its protein is CASSLYTEYYEQYF.

V and J are TRBV5-1 and TRBJ2-5, with TRBD2 identical over 14 bases. With V trimmed by 0 bases and J by 2 bases, 6 bases remained unmatched. Germline V CDR1 and CDR2: SGHRS, YFSETQ. The CDR3 covers 18 residues. For the CDR3, the DNA is TGCGCCAGCAGCTTGGCGGGGACTAGCGGGAGCGGTCAAGAGACCCAGTACTTC. Its translation: CASSLAGTSGSGQETQYF.

This clonotype was recorded a few times. The chain links TRBV6-5 to TRBJ1-6; D gene unclear. In germline, CDR1 is MNHEY, CDR2 SVGAGI. Trimming stripped 0 bases from V and 5 bases from J, with 14 bases between. The CDR3 sequence is 17 residues long. CDR3 bases: TGTGCCAGCAGTTACTCGATCGAAGGCCCAAATAATTCACCCCTCCACTTT. Translation gives CASSYSIEGPNNSPLHF.

This clonotype was found a few times. The chain couples TRBV15 to TRBJ2-7; 8 bases align to TRBD2. The CDR3 runs to 15 residues. J was trimmed by 3 bases and V by 1 base; bases with no gene match: 5. Germline values: CDR1 LNHNV, CDR2 YYDKDF (reference sequence). This CDR3 is CATSRAFRGGYEQYF. CDR3 coding DNA: TGTGCCACCAGCAGAGCCTTTCGGGGGGGCTACGAGCAGTACTTC.

The chain combines TRBV29-1 with TRBJ2-3; 12 bases align to TRBD2. CDR1 and CDR2 from the germline V gene are SQVTM and ANQGSEA. This CDR3 comprises 14 residues. With 7 bases clipped from V and 7 bases from J, the junction kept 9 bases outside the gene matches. The chain's CDR3 is CSARTSGILNTQYF. CDR3 sequence (DNA): TGCAGCGCTAGGACTAGCGGGATCTTAAATACGCAGTATTTT.

The chain employs TRBV7-9 and TRBJ2-2; 7 nucleotides align to TRBD2. Germline trimming cut 9 bases from V and 4 bases from J; bases unmatched to any gene: 5. Germline loops: CDR1 SEHNR, CDR2 FQNEAQ (reference sequence). The CDR3 is made up of 13 amino acids. The CDR3 DNA is TGTGCCAGTGGGGGGGTTGGCACCGGGGAGCTGTTTTTT. Translation: CASGGVGTGELFF.

The J gene is TRBJ2-1, the V gene TRBV4-1, with TRBD2 matching over 10 bases. The germline V gene encodes CDR1 MGHRA and CDR2 YSYEKL. Trimming removed 0 bases from V and 9 bases from J; junction bases left unmatched: 8. This CDR3 comprises 16 residues. The CDR3 here is CASSQDPSGSSGEQFF. CDR3 DNA sequence: TGCGCCAGCAGCCAAGATCCTAGCGGGAGCTCGGGTGAGCAGTTCTTC.